This entry concerns a single T cell receptor (beta chain). Within the sample, other DNA sequences also encode this same CDR3. The source of the sample is a study of blood T cell repertoires in COVID-19. The protocol was immunoSEQ multiplex PCR, while the TCRdb copy is restricted to in-frame clones and leaves out a portion. The sample carries a few hundred thousand clones, approximately 78% recorded once. CDR1 MDHEN and CDR2 SYDVKM come from the germline V gene. Trimming took 2 bases from V and 0 from J; bases not matched to a gene: 2. This CDR3 is built from 15 residues. The TCR comes from a woman between 70 and 85 years old with COVID-19, enrolled during active disease. The gene calls are TRBV28 and TRBJ1-1; 8 bases map to TRBD1. Sequencing was performed on peripheral blood. DNA of the CDR3: TGTGCCAGCAGTTTAACAGGGGGAATGAACACTGAAGCTTTCTTT. It yields the protein CASSLTGGMNTEAFF.